Listed below are T cell receptor beta chains from one sample, sequenced in a study of blood T cell repertoires in COVID-19. Some clones are missing from TCRdb's copy, which holds only in-frame ones; the method was immunoSEQ multiplex PCR. The sample carries 150,000 to 200,000 clones, roughly 84% recorded once. Sequencing was done on a sample of peripheral blood. Receptors were obtained from a woman aged 55-70 years with acute or convalescent COVID-19. The CDR3 runs from the conserved cysteine through the conserved F or W. The order of the fields is CDR3 DNA, CDR3 protein, J gene, V gene, D gene, clone size. A D gene is named only where the DNA matches it firmly. Some rows mark clone size as missing; the rest say once, few, many or name a class of expanded clone.

CDR3nt: TGTGCCAGCAGCTTAGATTCGTCTCAGCCCCAGCATTTT
CDR3aa: CASSLDSSQPQHF
j_gene: TRBJ1-5
v_gene: TRBV11-2
d_gene: -
abundance: -

CDR3nt: TGTGCCAGCATCCCGCAGGGGCAAGTAGCCTATGGCTACACCTTC
CDR3aa: CASIPQGQVAYGYTF
j_gene: TRBJ1-2
v_gene: TRBV2
d_gene: -
abundance: -

CDR3nt: TGTGCTAGCAGCCCGCTAGCGGGGGGATACAATGAGCAGTTCTTC
CDR3aa: CASSPLAGGYNEQFF
j_gene: TRBJ2-1
v_gene: TRBV7-7
d_gene: TRBD2
abundance: -

CDR3nt: TGCGCCAGCAGCTTGCTGGCCATGACGGGGTCTGGGGCCAACGTCCTGACTTTC
CDR3aa: CASSLLAMTGSGANVLTF
j_gene: TRBJ2-6
v_gene: TRBV5-1
d_gene: -
abundance: -

CDR3nt: TGCGCCAGCAGCCAAGATCGAGGGCTCTCCTATGGCTACACCTTC
CDR3aa: CASSQDRGLSYGYTF
j_gene: TRBJ1-2
v_gene: TRBV4-1
d_gene: -
abundance: -

CDR3nt: TGTGCCAGCAGTTACTCGGGGGCGCAAGGGGAAAAACTGTTTTTT
CDR3aa: CASSYSGAQGEKLFF
j_gene: TRBJ1-4
v_gene: TRBV6-5
d_gene: -
abundance: -

CDR3nt: TGTGCCAGCAGCTTAGGAGTGCGGGGGAGATCAGATACGCAGTATTTT
CDR3aa: CASSLGVRGRSDTQYF
j_gene: TRBJ2-3
v_gene: TRBV7-2
d_gene: TRBD2
abundance: -

CDR3nt: TGTGCCATCAGGAAATCCGCGGGGGTCCCCTTCAATTGGGAGCTGTTTTTT
CDR3aa: CAIRKSAGVPFNWELFF
j_gene: TRBJ2-2
v_gene: TRBV10-3
d_gene: TRBD2
abundance: -

CDR3nt: TGTGCCAGCAGTGACTCGGGGGACCTCGGCGGGGGATACACCGGGGAGCTGTTTTTT
CDR3aa: CASSDSGDLGGGYTGELFF
j_gene: TRBJ2-2
v_gene: TRBV6-4
d_gene: TRBD2
abundance: -

CDR3nt: TGTGCCAGCTCACCATTACGTGACTTCGGAAACACCATATATTTT
CDR3aa: CASSPLRDFGNTIYF
j_gene: TRBJ1-3
v_gene: TRBV18
d_gene: -
abundance: -

CDR3nt: TGTGCCTGCGTCGCGGGATCTGGCTACACCTTC
CDR3aa: CACVAGSGYTF
j_gene: TRBJ1-2
v_gene: TRBV30
d_gene: -
abundance: -

CDR3nt: TGCGCCAGCAGCCAGGGGAAGGCGGGGTCGGTCACCGGGGAGCTGTTTTTT
CDR3aa: CASSQGKAGSVTGELFF
j_gene: TRBJ2-2
v_gene: TRBV4-3
d_gene: -
abundance: -

CDR3nt: TGTGCCAGCAGTCCGGACAGGGTGGTTCAGCCCCAGCATTTT
CDR3aa: CASSPDRVVQPQHF
j_gene: TRBJ1-5
v_gene: TRBV6-2/TRBV6-3
d_gene: TRBD1
abundance: -

CDR3nt: TGTGCCAGCAGTTTGAGGGGACAGGGGCTAAACATTCAGTACTTC
CDR3aa: CASSLRGQGLNIQYF
j_gene: TRBJ2-4
v_gene: TRBV27
d_gene: TRBD1
abundance: -

CDR3nt: TGTGCCAGCAGCTTAGTATGGGGACTAGCGGGGACAGATACGCAGTATTTT
CDR3aa: CASSLVWGLAGTDTQYF
j_gene: TRBJ2-3
v_gene: TRBV11-2
d_gene: TRBD2
abundance: once

CDR3nt: TGTGCCAGCAGTGCCAGCGGGGGGATACAAGAGACCCAGTACTTC
CDR3aa: CASSASGGIQETQYF
j_gene: TRBJ2-5
v_gene: TRBV6-2/TRBV6-3
d_gene: TRBD2
abundance: -

CDR3nt: TGTGCCAGCAGTTTATCCAGCGGGGGTAACAATGAGCAGTTCTTC
CDR3aa: CASSLSSGGNNEQFF
j_gene: TRBJ2-1
v_gene: TRBV28
d_gene: TRBD2
abundance: -

CDR3nt: TGCGCCACCCAGACAGGGACGTCGAACACCGGGGAGCTGTTTTTT
CDR3aa: CATQTGTSNTGELFF
j_gene: TRBJ2-2
v_gene: TRBV5-1
d_gene: TRBD1
abundance: -

CDR3nt: TGTGCCACCAGCAGAGGTACAGGGACCGGGCAAGAGACCCAGTACTTC
CDR3aa: CATSRGTGTGQETQYF
j_gene: TRBJ2-5
v_gene: TRBV15
d_gene: -
abundance: -

CDR3nt: TGTGCCACTCAGGGGTTGGACAATCAGCCCCAGCATTTT
CDR3aa: CATQGLDNQPQHF
j_gene: TRBJ1-5
v_gene: TRBV15
d_gene: -
abundance: -

CDR3nt: TGTGCCAGCACACCGGGGTTGAGCGGGGGCACAGATACGCAGTATTTT
CDR3aa: CASTPGLSGGTDTQYF
j_gene: TRBJ2-3
v_gene: TRBV28
d_gene: TRBD2
abundance: -

CDR3nt: TGTGCCAGCAGTTACGACAGGGGAGGGGATGAAAAACTGTTTTTT
CDR3aa: CASSYDRGGDEKLFF
j_gene: TRBJ1-4
v_gene: TRBV6-6
d_gene: TRBD1
abundance: -

CDR3nt: TGTGCCAGCTCACCAAGGACAGGGAAAGAGACCCAGTACTTC
CDR3aa: CASSPRTGKETQYF
j_gene: TRBJ2-5
v_gene: TRBV18
d_gene: TRBD1
abundance: -

CDR3nt: TGTGCCAGTAGTATATCCTCGTACAATGAGCAGTTCTTC
CDR3aa: CASSISSYNEQFF
j_gene: TRBJ2-1
v_gene: TRBV19
d_gene: -
abundance: -

CDR3nt: TGCAGCGTTGAAAGGGACAGAAACCGTGGCTACACCTTC
CDR3aa: CSVERDRNRGYTF
j_gene: TRBJ1-2
v_gene: TRBV29-1
d_gene: TRBD1
abundance: -

CDR3nt: TGTGCCAGCAGCACAGGGGGAAACCCCTACGAGCAGTACTTC
CDR3aa: CASSTGGNPYEQYF
j_gene: TRBJ2-7
v_gene: TRBV11-2
d_gene: TRBD1
abundance: -

CDR3nt: TGTGCCAGCACCGGGTTAGGGGCAAACTCCTACGAGCAGTACTTC
CDR3aa: CASTGLGANSYEQYF
j_gene: TRBJ2-7
v_gene: TRBV21-1
d_gene: -
abundance: -

CDR3nt: TGTGCCAGTAGTATGGAATTAGGGGGCCCCTACAATGAGCAGTTCTTC
CDR3aa: CASSMELGGPYNEQFF
j_gene: TRBJ2-1
v_gene: TRBV19
d_gene: TRBD1
abundance: -

CDR3nt: TGTGCCAGCAGCCGCGCCCAGACGGGAGAGACCCAGTACTTC
CDR3aa: CASSRAQTGETQYF
j_gene: TRBJ2-5
v_gene: TRBV7-9
d_gene: -
abundance: -

CDR3nt: TGTGCCAGCAGCTTAGCAAAAGGGTCTAGCGGATCTAATGAGCAGTTCTTC
CDR3aa: CASSLAKGSSGSNEQFF
j_gene: TRBJ2-1
v_gene: TRBV7-2
d_gene: TRBD2
abundance: -

CDR3nt: TGTGCCAGTCGGACAGAGGGTGGCTACACCTTC
CDR3aa: CASRTEGGYTF
j_gene: TRBJ1-2
v_gene: TRBV19
d_gene: -
abundance: -